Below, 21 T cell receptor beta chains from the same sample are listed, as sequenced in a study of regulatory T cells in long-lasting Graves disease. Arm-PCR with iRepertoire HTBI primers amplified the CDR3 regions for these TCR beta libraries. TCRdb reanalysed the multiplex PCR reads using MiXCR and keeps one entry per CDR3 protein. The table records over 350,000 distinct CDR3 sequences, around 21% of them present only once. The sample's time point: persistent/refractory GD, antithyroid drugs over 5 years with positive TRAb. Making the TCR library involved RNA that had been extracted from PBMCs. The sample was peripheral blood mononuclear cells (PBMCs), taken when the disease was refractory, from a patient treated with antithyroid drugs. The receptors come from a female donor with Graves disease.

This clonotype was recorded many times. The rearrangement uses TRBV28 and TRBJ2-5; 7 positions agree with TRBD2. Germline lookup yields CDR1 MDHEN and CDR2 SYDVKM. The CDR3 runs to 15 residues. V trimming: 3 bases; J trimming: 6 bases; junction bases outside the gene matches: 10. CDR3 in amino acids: CASSLGGEVAKTQYF. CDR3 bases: TGTGCCAGCAGTTTGGGAGGGGAGGTCGCAAAGACCCAGTACTTC.

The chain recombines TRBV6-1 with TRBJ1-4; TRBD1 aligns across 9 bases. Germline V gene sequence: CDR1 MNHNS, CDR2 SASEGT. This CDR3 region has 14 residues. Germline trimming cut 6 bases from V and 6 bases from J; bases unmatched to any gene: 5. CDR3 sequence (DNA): TGTGCCAGCAGCCTACAGGGGGCGGATGAAAAACTGTTTTTT. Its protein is CASSLQGADEKLFF.

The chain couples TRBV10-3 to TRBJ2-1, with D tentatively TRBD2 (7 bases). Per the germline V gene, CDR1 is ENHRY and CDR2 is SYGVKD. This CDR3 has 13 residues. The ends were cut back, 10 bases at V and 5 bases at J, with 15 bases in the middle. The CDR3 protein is CATQRDIDNEQFF. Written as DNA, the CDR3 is TGTGCCACTCAGCGGGACATAGACAATGAGCAGTTCTTC.

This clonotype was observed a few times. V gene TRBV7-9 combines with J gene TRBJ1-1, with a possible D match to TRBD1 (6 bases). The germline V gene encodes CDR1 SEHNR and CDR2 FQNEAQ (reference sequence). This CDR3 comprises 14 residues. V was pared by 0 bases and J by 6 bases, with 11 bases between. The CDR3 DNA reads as TGTGCCAGCAGCTTAGCGCTGGGGGCCCCTGAAGCTTTCTTT. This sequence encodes CASSLALGAPEAFF.

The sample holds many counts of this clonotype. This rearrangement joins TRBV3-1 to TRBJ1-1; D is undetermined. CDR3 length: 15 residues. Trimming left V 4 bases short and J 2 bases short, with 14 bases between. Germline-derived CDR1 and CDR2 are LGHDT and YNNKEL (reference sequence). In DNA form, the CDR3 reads TGTGCCAGCAGCCCCCGCCCGGAAGGCAACACTGAAGCTTTCTTT. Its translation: CASSPRPEGNTEAFF.

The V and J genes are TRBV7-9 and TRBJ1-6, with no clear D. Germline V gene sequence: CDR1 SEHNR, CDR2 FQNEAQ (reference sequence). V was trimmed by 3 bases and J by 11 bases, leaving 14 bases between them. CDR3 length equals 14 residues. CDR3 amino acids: CASSFYSGQTPLHF. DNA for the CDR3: TGTGCCAGCAGCTTTTACAGCGGCCAAACACCCCTCCACTTT.

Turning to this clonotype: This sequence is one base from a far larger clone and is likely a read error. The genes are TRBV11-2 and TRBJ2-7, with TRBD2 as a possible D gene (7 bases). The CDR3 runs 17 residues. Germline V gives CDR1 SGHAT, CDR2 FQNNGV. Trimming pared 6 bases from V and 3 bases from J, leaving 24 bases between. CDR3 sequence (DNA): TGTGCCAGCAGTGAACTGGCCTCAAAGCGGGACAACTACGAGCAGTACTTC. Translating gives CASSELASKRDNYEQYF.

CDR3 sequence reads: CASSLSGTQINQPQHF. The CDR3 DNA reads TGTGCCAGCAGTTTGTCCGGGACCCAGATCAATCAGCCCCAGCATTTT. V usage is TRBV27 and J usage is TRBJ1-5; a weak D match, TRBD1 (5 bases). This CDR3 has 16 residues. The V end was cut by 3 bases, the J end by 3 bases, with 15 bases between. Germline CDR1 MNHEY, CDR2 SMNVEV (reference sequence).

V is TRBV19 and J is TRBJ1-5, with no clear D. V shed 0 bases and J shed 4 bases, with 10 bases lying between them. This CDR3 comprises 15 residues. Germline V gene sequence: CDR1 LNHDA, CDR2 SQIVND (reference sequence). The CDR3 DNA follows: TGTGCCAGTAGTATAGATGACGGCCAGAATCAGCCCCAGCATTTT. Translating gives CASSIDDGQNQPQHF.

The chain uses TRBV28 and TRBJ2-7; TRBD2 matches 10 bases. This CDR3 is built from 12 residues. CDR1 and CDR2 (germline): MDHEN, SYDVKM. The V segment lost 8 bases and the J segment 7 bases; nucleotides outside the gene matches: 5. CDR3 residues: CASWALAGEQYF. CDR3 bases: TGTGCCAGCTGGGCACTAGCGGGAGAGCAGTACTTC.

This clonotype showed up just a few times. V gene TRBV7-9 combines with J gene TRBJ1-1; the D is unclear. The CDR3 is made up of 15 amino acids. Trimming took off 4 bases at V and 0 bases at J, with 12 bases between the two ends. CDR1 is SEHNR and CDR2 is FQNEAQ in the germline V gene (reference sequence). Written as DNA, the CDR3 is TGTGCCAGCAGCTCCGGACTGAATTTGAACACTGAAGCTTTCTTT. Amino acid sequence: CASSSGLNLNTEAFF.

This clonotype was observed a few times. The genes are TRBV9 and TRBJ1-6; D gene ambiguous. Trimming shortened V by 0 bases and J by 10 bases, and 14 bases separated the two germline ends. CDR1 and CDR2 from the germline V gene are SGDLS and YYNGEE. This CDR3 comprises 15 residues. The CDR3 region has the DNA TGTGCCAGCAGCGTAGATTGGGGATCGAGATCACCCCTCCACTTT. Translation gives CASSVDWGSRSPLHF.

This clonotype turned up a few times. In nucleotides, the CDR3 is TGTGCCACCAGCAGACACGGACAGGGGGCAGGTGAAGCTTTCTTT. Protein product: CATSRHGQGAGEAFF. The chain links TRBV15 to TRBJ1-1, with 11 bases identical to TRBD1. The CDR3 totals 15 residues. Germline V gene lookup returns CDR1 LNHNV and CDR2 YYDKDF (reference sequence). V gave up 2 bases and J gave up 7 bases; unmatched junction bases: 6.

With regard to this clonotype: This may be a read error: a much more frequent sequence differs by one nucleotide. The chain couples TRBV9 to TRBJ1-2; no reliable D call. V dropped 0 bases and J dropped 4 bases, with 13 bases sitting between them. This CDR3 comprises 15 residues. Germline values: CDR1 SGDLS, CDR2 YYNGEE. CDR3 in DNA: TGTGCCAGCAGCGTAGGCTCACAGCAGTCCTATGGCTACACCTTC. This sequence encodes CASSVGSQQSYGYTF.

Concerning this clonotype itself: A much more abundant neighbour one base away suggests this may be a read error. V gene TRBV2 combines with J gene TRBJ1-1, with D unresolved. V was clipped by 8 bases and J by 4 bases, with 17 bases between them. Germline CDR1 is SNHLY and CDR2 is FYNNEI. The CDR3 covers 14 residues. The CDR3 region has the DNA TGTGCCAGCGGTGTTGGTAAGGGCGGCACTGAAGCTTTCTTT. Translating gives CASGVGKGGTEAFF.

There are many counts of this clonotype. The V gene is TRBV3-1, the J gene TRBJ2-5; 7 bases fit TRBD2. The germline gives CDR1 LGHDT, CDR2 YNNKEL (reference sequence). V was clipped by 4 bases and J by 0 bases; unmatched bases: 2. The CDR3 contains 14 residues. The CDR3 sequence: CASSRGGYQETQYF. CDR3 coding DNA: TGTGCCAGCAGCCGGGGAGGGTACCAAGAGACCCAGTACTTC.

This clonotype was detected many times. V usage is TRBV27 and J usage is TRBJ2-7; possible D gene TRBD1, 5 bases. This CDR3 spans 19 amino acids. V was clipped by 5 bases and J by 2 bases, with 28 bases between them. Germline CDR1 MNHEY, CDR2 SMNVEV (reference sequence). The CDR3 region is CASSPTGRVGIPATYEQYF. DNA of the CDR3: TGTGCCAGCAGTCCCACGGGCAGGGTGGGGATCCCCGCAACCTACGAGCAGTACTTC.

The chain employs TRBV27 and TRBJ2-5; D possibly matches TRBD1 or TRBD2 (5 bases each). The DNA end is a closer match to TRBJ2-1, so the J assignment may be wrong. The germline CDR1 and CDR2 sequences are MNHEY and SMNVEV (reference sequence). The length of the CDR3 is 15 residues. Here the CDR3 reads CASMSGGSSYNEQFF. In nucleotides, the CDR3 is TGTGCCAGCATGAGTGGGGGAAGCTCCTACAATGAGCAGTTCTTC.

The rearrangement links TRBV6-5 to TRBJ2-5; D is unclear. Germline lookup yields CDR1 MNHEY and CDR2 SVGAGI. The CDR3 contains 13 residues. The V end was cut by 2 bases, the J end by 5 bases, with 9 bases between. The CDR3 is CASSYPCAETQYF. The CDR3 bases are TGTGCCAGCAGTTACCCATGCGCGGAGACCCAGTACTTC.

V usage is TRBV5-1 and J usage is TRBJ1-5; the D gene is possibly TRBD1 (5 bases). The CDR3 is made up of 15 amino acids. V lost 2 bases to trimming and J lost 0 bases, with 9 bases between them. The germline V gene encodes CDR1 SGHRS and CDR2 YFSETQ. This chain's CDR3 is CASSLGVNSNQPQHF. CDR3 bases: TGCGCCAGCAGCTTAGGGGTTAATAGCAATCAGCCCCAGCATTTT.

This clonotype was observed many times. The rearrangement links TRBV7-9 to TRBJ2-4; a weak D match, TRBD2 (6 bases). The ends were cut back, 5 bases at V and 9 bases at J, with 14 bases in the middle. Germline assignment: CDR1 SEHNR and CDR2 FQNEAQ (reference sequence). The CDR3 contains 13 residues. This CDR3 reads CASSPVGEAIQYF. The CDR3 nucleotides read TGTGCCAGCAGCCCAGTCGGGGAGGCCATTCAGTACTTC.